Presented here are 13 T cell receptor beta chains from one specimen sequenced in a study of OX40 agonist ivuxolimab in advanced cancers. The table came from immunoSEQ multiplex PCR; TCRdb's copy has only in-frame clones and leaves some out. The repertoire holds nearly 35,000 clones, with about 92% as singletons. The sample was CD4+ or CD8+ T cells sorted from blood, taken in a trial of the OX40 agonist ivuxolimab. These receptors all come from an adult with an advanced solid tumor such as melanoma, head and neck, liver or kidney cancer.

This clone has a single count. The chain uses TRBV28 and TRBJ1-5; 7 bases are shared with TRBD1. Unmatched junction bases numbered 10, after V lost 5 bases and J lost 6 bases. Germline V lookup: CDR1 MDHEN, CDR2 SYDVKM. This CDR3 contains 15 residues. CDR3 protein: CASSLDRGRGQPQHF. The CDR3 DNA is TGTGCCAGCAGTCTTGATAGGGGGCGAGGTCAGCCCCAGCATTTT.

This clone was seen a single time. The chain joins TRBV27 to TRBJ2-7; 10 nucleotides line up with TRBD2. The CDR3 has 13 amino acids. From germline, CDR1 is MNHEY and CDR2 SMNVEV (reference sequence). The trim removed 8 bases at V and 3 bases at J, leaving 4 bases unmatched. The CDR3 sequence: CASRWTSGYEQYF. CDR3 DNA: TGTGCCAGCCGGTGGACTAGCGGCTACGAGCAGTACTTC.

The chain carries TRBV7-2 and TRBJ2-1; 7 nucleotides align to TRBD2. Germline V CDR1 and CDR2: SGHTA, FQGNSA. The V and J ends lost 5 bases and 10 bases, in that order; junction bases with no gene match: 17. The CDR3 consists of 16 residues. The CDR3 DNA follows: TGTGCCAGCAGCCCCCCAGCGGGACGGCGGTTTCGAGAGCAGTTCTTC. This translates into CASSPPAGRRFREQFF.

This chain uses TRBV28 with TRBJ2-5; 10 positions match TRBD2. CDR1 is MDHEN, CDR2 SYDVKM, per germline. CDR3 size: 14 residues. J was trimmed by 7 bases and V by 4 bases; bases with no gene match: 6. DNA for the CDR3: TGTGCCAGCAGTTCCGGACTAGCGGAACGGACCCAGTACTTC. Translation gives CASSSGLAERTQYF.

The rearrangement links TRBV6-5 to TRBJ2-1, with 8 bases lining up with TRBD1. Germline CDR1 reads MNHEY; CDR2 reads SVGAGI. Trimming removed 7 bases from V and 7 bases from J; junction bases left unmatched: 12. This CDR3 is 15 amino acids long. In DNA, the CDR3 is TGTGCCAGCACCTCCGGACAGGGCCTTTCAAATGAGCAGTTCTTC. The encoded protein is CASTSGQGLSNEQFF.

In its sample, this clone was seen once. The chain combines TRBV15 with TRBJ2-3; the match to TRBD2 covers 8 bases. This CDR3 spans 15 amino acids. Germline trimming cut 5 bases from V and 2 bases from J; bases unmatched to any gene: 6. From germline, CDR1 is LNHNV and CDR2 YYDKDF (reference sequence). The CDR3 loop reads CATSRASGSTDTQYF. The DNA of the CDR3 is TGTGCCACCAGCCGAGCTAGCGGGTCCACAGATACGCAGTATTTT.

DNA for the CDR3: TGTGCCATCAGTGAGTCGACGAGGACAGGGGGCAATGAGCAGTTCTTC. The encoded protein is CAISESTRTGGNEQFF. V is TRBV10-3 and J is TRBJ2-1; the match to TRBD1 covers 10 bases. CDR3 length equals 16 residues. The ends lost 0 bases at V and 6 bases at J; junction bases unmatched: 5. CDR1 is ENHRY, CDR2 SYGVKD, per germline.

The chain is built from TRBV30 and TRBJ2-7; D unresolved. V lost 5 bases to trimming and J lost 2 bases, with 22 bases between them. The CDR3 is 16 amino acids. Looked up from germline, CDR1 is GTSNPN and CDR2 is SVGIG (reference sequence). The CDR3 loop reads CAWLSPRANAPYEQYF. CDR3 nucleotides: TGTGCCTGGCTGTCCCCTCGGGCTAACGCTCCCTACGAGCAGTACTTC.

This chain uses TRBV6-1 with TRBJ2-7; perhaps TRBD2 as D (6 bases). Germline-derived CDR1 and CDR2 are MNHNS and SASEGT. This CDR3 has 14 residues. V was clipped by 3 bases and J by 4 bases, with 13 bases between them. CDR3 nucleotides: TGTGCCAGCAGTGAGGTAGCGGAACAGTACGAGCAGTACTTC. It encodes CASSEVAEQYEQYF.

V gene TRBV15 combines with J gene TRBJ1-5; no clear D gene. The CDR3 covers 15 residues. Germline V gene sequence: CDR1 LNHNV, CDR2 YYDKDF (reference sequence). With 2 bases removed from V and 2 bases from J, the gap between germline ends came to 10 bases. This chain's CDR3 is CATSRSRVGNQPQHF. The CDR3 nucleotides read TGTGCCACCAGCAGATCCCGGGTTGGCAATCAGCCCCAGCATTTT.

The chain combines TRBV7-2 with TRBJ2-5, with 9 bases fitting TRBD2. The V gene's germline CDR1 is SGHTA and CDR2 FQGNSA. This CDR3 is 15 amino acids long. V lost 5 bases to trimming and J lost 5 bases; unmatched junction nucleotides: 9. CDR3 nucleotide sequence: TGTGCCAGCAGCAGACCTAGCGGGAAGGGGGAGACCCAGTACTTC. Residues: CASSRPSGKGETQYF. The variable domain in full, with the rest retrieved from reference TRBV7-2 and TRBJ2-5, is GAGVSQSPSNKVTEKGKDVELRCDPISGHTALYWYRQSLGQGLEFLIYFQGNSAPDKSGLPSDRFSAERTGGSVSTLTIQRTQQEDSAVYLCASSRPSGKGETQYFGPGTRLLVL.

The chain carries TRBV28 and TRBJ2-2; 11 bases fit TRBD2. V gave up 0 bases and J gave up 5 bases; unmatched junction bases: 5. Per the germline V gene, CDR1 is MDHEN and CDR2 is SYDVKM. The length of the CDR3 is 17 residues. The CDR3, as DNA: TGTGCCAGCAGTTTATGGGTAGCGGGAGGGGGAACCGGGGAGCTGTTTTTT. It is translated as CASSLWVAGGGTGELFF.

The CDR3 loop is CASSDAGGTDTQYF. Here the CDR3 DNA reads TGTGCCAGCAGTGACGCGGGAGGCACAGATACGCAGTATTTT. The gene calls are TRBV6-4 and TRBJ2-3; TRBD2 agrees at 7 bases. This CDR3 region has 14 residues. Per germline, CDR1 MRHNA and CDR2 SNTAGT. J lost 1 base, V lost 2 bases, and 0 bases had no gene match.